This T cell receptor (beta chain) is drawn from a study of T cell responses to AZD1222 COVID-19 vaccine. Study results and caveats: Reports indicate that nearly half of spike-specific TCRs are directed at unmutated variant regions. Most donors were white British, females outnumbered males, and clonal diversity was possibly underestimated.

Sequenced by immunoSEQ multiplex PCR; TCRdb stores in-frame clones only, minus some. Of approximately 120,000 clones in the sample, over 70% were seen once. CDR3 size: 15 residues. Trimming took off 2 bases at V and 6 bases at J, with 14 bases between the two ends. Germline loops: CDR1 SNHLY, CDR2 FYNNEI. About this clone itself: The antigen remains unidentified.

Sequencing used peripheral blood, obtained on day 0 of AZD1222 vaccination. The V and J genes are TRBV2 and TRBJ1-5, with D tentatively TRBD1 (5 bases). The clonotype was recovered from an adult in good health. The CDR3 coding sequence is TGTGCCAGCAGTGAAAGTGGCAGGGTAGGTCAGCCCCAGCATTTT. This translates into CASSESGRVGQPQHF.